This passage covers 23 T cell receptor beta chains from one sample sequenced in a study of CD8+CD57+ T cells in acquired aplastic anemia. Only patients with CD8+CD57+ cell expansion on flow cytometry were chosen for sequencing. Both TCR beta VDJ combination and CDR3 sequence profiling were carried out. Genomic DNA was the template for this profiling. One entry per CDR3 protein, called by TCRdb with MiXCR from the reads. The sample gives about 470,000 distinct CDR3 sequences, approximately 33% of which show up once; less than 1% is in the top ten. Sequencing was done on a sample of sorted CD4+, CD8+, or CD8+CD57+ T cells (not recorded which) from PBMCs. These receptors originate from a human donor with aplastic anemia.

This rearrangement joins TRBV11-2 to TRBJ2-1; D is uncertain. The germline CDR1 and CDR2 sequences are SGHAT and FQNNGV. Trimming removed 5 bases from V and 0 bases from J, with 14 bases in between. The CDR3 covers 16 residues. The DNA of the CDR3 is TGTGCCAGCAGCGCCCCAGGACGGAGCTCCTACAATGAGCAGTTCTTC. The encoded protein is CASSAPGRSSYNEQFF. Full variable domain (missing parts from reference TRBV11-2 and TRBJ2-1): EAGVAQSPRYKIIEKRQSVAFWCNPISGHATLYWYQQILGQGPKLLIQFQNNGVVDDSQLPKDRFSAERLKGVDSTLKIQPAKLEDSAVYLCASSAPGRSSYNEQFFGPGTRLTVL.

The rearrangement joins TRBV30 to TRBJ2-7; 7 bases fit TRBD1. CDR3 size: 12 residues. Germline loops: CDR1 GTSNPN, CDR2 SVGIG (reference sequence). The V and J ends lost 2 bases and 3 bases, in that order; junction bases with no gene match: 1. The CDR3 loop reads CAWSRTGYEQYF. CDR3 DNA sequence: TGTGCCTGGAGTAGGACAGGCTACGAGCAGTACTTC.

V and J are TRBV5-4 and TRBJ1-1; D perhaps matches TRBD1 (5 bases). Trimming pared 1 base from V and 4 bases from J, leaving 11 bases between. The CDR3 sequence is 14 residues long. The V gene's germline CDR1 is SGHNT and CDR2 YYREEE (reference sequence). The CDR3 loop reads CASSLSGYSTEAFF. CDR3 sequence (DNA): TGTGCCAGCAGCTTGTCAGGGTACAGCACTGAAGCTTTCTTT.

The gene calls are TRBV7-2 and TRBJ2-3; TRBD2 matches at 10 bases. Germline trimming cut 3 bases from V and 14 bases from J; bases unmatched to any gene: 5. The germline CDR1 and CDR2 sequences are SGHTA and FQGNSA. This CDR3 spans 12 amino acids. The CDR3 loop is CASSFQRGGGYF. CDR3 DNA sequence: TGTGCCAGCAGCTTCCAGCGGGGGGGCGGGTATTTT.

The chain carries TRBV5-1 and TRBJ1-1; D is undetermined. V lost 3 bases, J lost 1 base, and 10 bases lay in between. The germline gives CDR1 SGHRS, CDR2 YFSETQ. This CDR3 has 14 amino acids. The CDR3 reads CASSSRPGNTEAFF. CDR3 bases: TGCGCCAGCAGCTCCCGACCTGGGAACACTGAAGCTTTCTTT.

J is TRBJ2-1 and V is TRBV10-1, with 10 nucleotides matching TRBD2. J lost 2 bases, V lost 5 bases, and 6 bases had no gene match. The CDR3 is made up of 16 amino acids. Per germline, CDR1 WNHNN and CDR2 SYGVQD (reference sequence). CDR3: CASSPGLAVPYNEQFF. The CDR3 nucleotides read TGCGCCAGCAGTCCCGGACTAGCGGTGCCCTACAATGAGCAGTTCTTC.

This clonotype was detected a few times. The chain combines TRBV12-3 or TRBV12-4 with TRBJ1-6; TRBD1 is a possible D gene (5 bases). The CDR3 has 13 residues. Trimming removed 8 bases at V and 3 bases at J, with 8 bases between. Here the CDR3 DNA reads TGTGCCAGCGACAGCGGCTATAATTCACCCCTCCACTTT. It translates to CASDSGYNSPLHF.

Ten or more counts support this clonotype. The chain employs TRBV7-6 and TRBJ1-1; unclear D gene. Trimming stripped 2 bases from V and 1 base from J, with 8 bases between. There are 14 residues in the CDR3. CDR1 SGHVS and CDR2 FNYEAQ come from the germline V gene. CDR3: CASSLRWRNTEAFF. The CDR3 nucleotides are TGTGCCAGCAGCTTAAGGTGGAGGAACACTGAAGCTTTCTTT. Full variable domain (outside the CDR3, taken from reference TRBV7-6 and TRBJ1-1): GAGVSQSPRYKVTKRGQDVALRCDPISGHVSLYWYRQALGQGPEFLTYFNYEAQQDKSGLPNDRFSAERPEGSISTLTIQRTEQRDSAMYRCASSLRWRNTEAFFGQGTRLTVV.

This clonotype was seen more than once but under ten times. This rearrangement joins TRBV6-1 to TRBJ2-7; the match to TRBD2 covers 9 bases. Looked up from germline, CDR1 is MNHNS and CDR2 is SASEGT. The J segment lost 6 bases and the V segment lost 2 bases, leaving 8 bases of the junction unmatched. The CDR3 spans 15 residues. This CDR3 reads CASSESGRQAGEQYF. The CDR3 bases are TGTGCCAGCAGTGAAAGCGGGAGGCAGGCCGGCGAGCAGTACTTC.

CDR3 coding DNA: TGCAGTGCTGGGGGGCCGCATGAGCAGTTCTTC. Its translation is CSAGGPHEQFF. This chain connects TRBV20-1 to TRBJ2-1; either TRBD1 or TRBD2 may supply D (6 bases each). CDR1 and CDR2 from the germline V gene are DFQATT and SNEGSKA (reference sequence). The CDR3 spans 11 residues. The V end lost 5 bases, the J end lost 8 bases, and 10 bases lay between the germline ends.

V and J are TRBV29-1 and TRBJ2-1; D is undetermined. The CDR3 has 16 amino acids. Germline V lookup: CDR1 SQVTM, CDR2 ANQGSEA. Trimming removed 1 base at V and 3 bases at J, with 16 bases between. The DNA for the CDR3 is TGCAGCGTTGAAGGAGAGGCTGCAACTAACTACAATGAGCAGTTCTTC. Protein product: CSVEGEAATNYNEQFF.

CDR3 nucleotides: TGTGCCAGCAGCTTGGAGGGGGGAAGGAAGGAAGAGACCCAGTACTTC. Amino acid sequence: CASSLEGGRKEETQYF. The rearrangement joins TRBV5-5 to TRBJ2-5, with D possibly called TRBD1 or TRBD2 (6 bases each). V was cut by 0 bases and J by 3 bases, with 15 bases left in between. The CDR3 has 16 residues. In germline, CDR1 is SGHKS, CDR2 YYEKEE (reference sequence).

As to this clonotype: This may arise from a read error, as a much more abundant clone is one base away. CDR3 in DNA: TGTGCCAGCAGTTACTCGTCAGGCGCTGAAGCTTTCTTT. Translation gives CASSYSSGAEAFF. The chain links TRBV6-5 to TRBJ1-1, with no clear D. V lost 0 bases, J lost 6 bases, and 8 bases lay in between. Germline CDR1 is MNHEY and CDR2 is SVGAGI. This CDR3 spans 13 amino acids.

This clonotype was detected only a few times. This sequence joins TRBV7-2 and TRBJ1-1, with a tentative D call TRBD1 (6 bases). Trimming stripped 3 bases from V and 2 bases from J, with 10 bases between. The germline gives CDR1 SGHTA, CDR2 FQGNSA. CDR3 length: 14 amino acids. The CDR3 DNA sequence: TGTGCCAGCAGCTTCAGGGGATTTAACACTGAAGCTTTCTTT. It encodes CASSFRGFNTEAFF. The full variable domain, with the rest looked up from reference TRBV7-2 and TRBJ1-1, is GAGVSQSPSNKVTEKGKDVELRCDPISGHTALYWYRQSLGQGLEFLIYFQGNSAPDKSGLPSDRFSAERTGGSVSTLTIQRTQQEDSAVYLCASSFRGFNTEAFFGQGTRLTVV.

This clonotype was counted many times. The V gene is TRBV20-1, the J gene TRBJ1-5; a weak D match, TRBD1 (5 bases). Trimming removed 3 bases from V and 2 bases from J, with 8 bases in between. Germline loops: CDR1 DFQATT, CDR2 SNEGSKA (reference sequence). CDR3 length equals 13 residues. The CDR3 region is CSARTVGNQPQHF. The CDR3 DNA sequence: TGCAGTGCTAGGACAGTCGGCAATCAGCCCCAGCATTTT.

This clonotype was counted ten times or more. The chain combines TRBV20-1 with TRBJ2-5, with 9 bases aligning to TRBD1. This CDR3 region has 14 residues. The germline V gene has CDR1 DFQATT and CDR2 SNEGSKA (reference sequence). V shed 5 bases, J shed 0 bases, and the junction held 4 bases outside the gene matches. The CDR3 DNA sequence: TGCAGTGCTGCCGGGGACAGGGACCAAGAGACCCAGTACTTC. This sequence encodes CSAAGDRDQETQYF.

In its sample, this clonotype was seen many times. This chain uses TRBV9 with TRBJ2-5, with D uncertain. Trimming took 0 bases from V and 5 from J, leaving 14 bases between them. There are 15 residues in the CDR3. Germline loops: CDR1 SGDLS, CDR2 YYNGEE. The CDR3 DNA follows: TGTGCCAGCAGCGTAGAGACCGGAGATGGCGAGACCCAGTACTTC. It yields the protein CASSVETGDGETQYF.

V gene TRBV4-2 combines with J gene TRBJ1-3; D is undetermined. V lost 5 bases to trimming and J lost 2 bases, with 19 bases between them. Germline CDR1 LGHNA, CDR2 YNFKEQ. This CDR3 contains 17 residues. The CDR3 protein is CASSALSGSGTGNTIYF. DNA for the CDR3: TGTGCCAGCAGCGCCCTGAGTGGGTCGGGGACTGGAAACACCATATATTTT.

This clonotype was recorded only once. The CDR3 reads CASSSSGGSHEQFF. CDR3 DNA: TGTGCCAGCAGCAGTAGCGGGGGGTCGCATGAGCAGTTCTTC. The chain combines TRBV11-1 with TRBJ2-1, with 10 bases matching TRBD2. The CDR3 is made up of 14 amino acids. J gave up 8 bases and V 5 bases, and 6 bases lay outside the gene matches. Germline CDR1 reads SGHAT; CDR2 reads FQDESV (reference sequence).

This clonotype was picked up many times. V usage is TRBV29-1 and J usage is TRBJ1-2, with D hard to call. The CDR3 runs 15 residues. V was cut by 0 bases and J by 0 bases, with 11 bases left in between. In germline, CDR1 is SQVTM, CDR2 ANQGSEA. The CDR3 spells CSVEEMHSSNYGYTF. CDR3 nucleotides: TGCAGCGTTGAAGAAATGCACAGCTCTAACTATGGCTACACCTTC.

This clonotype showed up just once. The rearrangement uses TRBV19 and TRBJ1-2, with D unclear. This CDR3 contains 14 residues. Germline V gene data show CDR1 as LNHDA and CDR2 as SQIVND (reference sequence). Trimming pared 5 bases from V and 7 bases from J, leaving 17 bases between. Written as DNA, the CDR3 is TGTGCCAGTAGTCTGGGGAGGGAGGTACCTGGCTACACCTTC. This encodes CASSLGREVPGYTF.

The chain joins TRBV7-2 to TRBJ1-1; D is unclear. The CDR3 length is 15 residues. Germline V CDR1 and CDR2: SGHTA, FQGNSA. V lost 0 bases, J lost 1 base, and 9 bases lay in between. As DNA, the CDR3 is TGTGCCAGCAGCTTAGCCCGGTTAGGGAACACTGAAGCTTTCTTT. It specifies CASSLARLGNTEAFF.

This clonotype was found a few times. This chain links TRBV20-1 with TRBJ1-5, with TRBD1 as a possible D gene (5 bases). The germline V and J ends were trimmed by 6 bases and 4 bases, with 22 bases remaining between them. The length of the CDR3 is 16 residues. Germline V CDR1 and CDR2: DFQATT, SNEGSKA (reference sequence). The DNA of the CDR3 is TGCAGTGCCATTCCGGGACCGACTTCGACTAATCAGCCCCAGCATTTT. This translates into CSAIPGPTSTNQPQHF.